This T cell receptor beta chain emerged from a study of CD4 and CD8 cells across lung adenocarcinoma regions. V lost 11 bases and J lost 8, with 24 bases in between. Germline loops: CDR1 MNHNS, CDR2 SASEGT. The length of the CDR3 is 15 residues. TCRdb reprocessed the PCR reads with MiXCR, giving one entry per CDR3 protein. The data contain tens of thousands of distinct CDR3 sequences, around 52% of them singletons. This receptor was taken from a male donor with lung adenocarcinoma. The CD4 and CD8 labels of this study may be unreliable. Sequenced input: CD4+ T cells from the center of a lung tumor. This chain joins TRBV6-1 and TRBJ2-2; a possible D gene is TRBD2 (6 bases). In nucleotides, the CDR3 is TGTGCCCTGAGACTCCAGTCCGGGAGTCCAGGGGAGCTGTTTTTT. Amino acid sequence: CALRLQSGSPGELFF.